The entry below describes one T cell receptor beta chain. Its antigen is unidentified. Germline V gene data show CDR1 as SEHNR and CDR2 as FQNEAQ (reference sequence). This CDR3 contains 17 residues. With 5 bases removed from V and 1 base from J, the gap between germline ends came to 20 bases. The source of the sample is a study of cytomegalovirus exposure and HLA in healthy donors. A multiplex PCR was run with 60 Vbeta primers and 13 Jbeta primers. Clones were read by immunoSEQ multiplex PCR, and TCRdb kept only the in-frame ones, dropping some. The sample totals around 76,000 clones; its top ten clones hold roughly 0.8%. Study observations and caveats: Previous analysis showed most TCR beta V segments were productive about 90% or about 30% of the time. Later analysis demonstrated an association between a missense DCLRE1C variant and TCR beta V- and J-gene trimming. Some TCR beta chains (around 180 of them) were listed as cytomegalovirus-associated. Near-uniform donor sequencing depth was presumed by presence/absence analyses.

The chain carries TRBV7-9 and TRBJ1-1; D is undetermined. What was sequenced was PBMCs. This clonotype originated in a boy between 10 and 17 years old in good health and CMV-seronegative. The CDR3 nucleotides read TGTGCCAGCAGCCCCTCACGGAGGAGGGCCCCGAACACTGAAGCTTTCTTT. Translation: CASSPSRRRAPNTEAFF.